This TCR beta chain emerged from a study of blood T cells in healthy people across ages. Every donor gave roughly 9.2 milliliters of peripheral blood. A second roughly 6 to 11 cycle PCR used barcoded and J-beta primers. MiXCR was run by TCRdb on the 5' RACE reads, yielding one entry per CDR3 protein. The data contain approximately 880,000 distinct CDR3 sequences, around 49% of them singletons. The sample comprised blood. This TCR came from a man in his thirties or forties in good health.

The CDR3 reads CSVEDLSSYNEQFF. CDR3 bases: TGCAGCGTTGAAGATCTCAGCTCCTACAATGAGCAGTTCTTC. The chain uses TRBV29-1 and TRBJ2-1; unclear D gene. Germline CDR1 reads SQVTM; CDR2 reads ANQGSEA. The V and J ends lost 0 bases and 0 bases respectively, with 6 bases between them. This CDR3 contains 14 residues.